The next 23 T cell receptor beta chains were all read from a single sample in a study of T cells in Graves' hyperthyroidism and ophthalmopathy. Researchers took RNA transcripts and amplified the TCR beta CDR3 regions from them. HTBI primers drove first-round RT-PCR of the TCR CDR3. One entry per CDR3 protein, called by TCRdb with MiXCR from the multiplex PCR reads. The profile shows around 450,000 distinct CDR3 sequences, roughly 14% of them singletons. The sample was blood. These receptors came from a young woman with Graves' hyperthyroidism.

This clonotype showed up many times. The chain couples TRBV5-6 to TRBJ2-7; D gene ambiguous. The CDR3 is 13 residues long. CDR1 SGHDT and CDR2 YYEEEE come from the germline V gene. V shed 3 bases and J shed 2 bases, with 9 bases lying between them. Here the CDR3 reads CASSSELTYEQYF. CDR3 bases: TGTGCCAGCAGCTCGGAGCTCACCTACGAGCAGTACTTC.

This clonotype was detected only a few times. This rearrangement joins TRBV5-1 to TRBJ2-2; D is possibly TRBD2 (6 bases). In germline, CDR1 is SGHRS, CDR2 YFSETQ. V was trimmed by 0 bases and J by 1 base, leaving 10 bases between them. The CDR3 spans 16 residues. In nucleotides, the CDR3 is TGCGCCAGCAGCTTGGCCCGGCGGGAGAACACCGGGGAGCTGTTTTTT. Residues: CASSLARRENTGELFF.

The sample holds many counts of this clonotype. The V call is TRBV5-1, the J call TRBJ2-1; 10 bases match TRBD2. There are 15 residues in the CDR3. Germline assignment: CDR1 SGHRS and CDR2 YFSETQ. V was pared by 1 base and J by 6 bases, with 4 bases of the junction left unmatched. The CDR3 sequence: CASSLLAGGANEQFF. The CDR3 DNA reads TGCGCCAGCAGCTTGTTAGCGGGGGGCGCCAATGAGCAGTTCTTC.

This sequence joins TRBV27 and TRBJ1-4; TRBD1 aligns across 9 bases. The CDR3 runs 15 residues. From germline, CDR1 is MNHEY and CDR2 SMNVEV (reference sequence). V shed 6 bases, J shed 3 bases, and the junction held 5 bases outside the gene matches. The chain's CDR3 is CASRTHRGPNEKLFF. The CDR3 DNA is TGTGCCAGCAGAACACACAGGGGGCCTAATGAAAAACTGTTTTTT.

At least ten counts were recorded for this clonotype. The chain uses TRBV5-1 and TRBJ2-3; perhaps TRBD2 as D (6 bases). The CDR3 spans 14 residues. V was pared by 7 bases and J by 5 bases, with 17 bases between. Germline V gene lookup returns CDR1 SGHRS and CDR2 YFSETQ. CDR3 in DNA: TGCGCCAGCTGCCTCGAAGGAGGGCTAGATACGCAGTATTTT. Its translation is CASCLEGGLDTQYF.

This clonotype was seen repeatedly, ten times or more. This chain connects TRBV20-1 to TRBJ2-3, with D possibly being TRBD1 (5 bases). This CDR3 region has 14 residues. V was pared by 0 bases and J by 1 base, with 8 bases between. The V gene's germline CDR1 is DFQATT and CDR2 SNEGSKA (reference sequence). The CDR3 DNA reads TGCAGTGCTAGAGACGACAGAGGCACAGATACGCAGTATTTT. Its translation: CSARDDRGTDTQYF.

The V gene is TRBV20-1, the J gene TRBJ1-4, with 8 bases lining up with TRBD1. With V trimmed by 2 bases and J by 7 bases, 6 bases remained unmatched. The CDR3 runs 14 residues. Per the germline V gene, CDR1 is DFQATT and CDR2 is SNEGSKA (reference sequence). CDR3 residues: CSARPDRGTEKLFF. In DNA, the CDR3 is TGCAGTGCTAGACCCGACAGGGGTACTGAAAAACTGTTTTTT.

V and J are TRBV28 and TRBJ2-1, with D possibly matching TRBD1 (8 bases). Trimming left V 6 bases short and J 7 bases short, with 25 bases between. Germline loops: CDR1 MDHEN, CDR2 SYDVKM. This CDR3 is built from 17 residues. This chain's CDR3 is CASRPFDLYRGGNEQFF. DNA of the CDR3: TGTGCCAGCAGACCTTTCGACCTCTACAGGGGGGGAAATGAGCAGTTCTTC.

This clonotype was seen ten or more times. The CDR3: CAVRTQRGTDTQYF. Here the CDR3 DNA reads TGTGCCGTCCGGACACAGAGGGGGACAGATACGCAGTATTTT. This chain uses TRBV10-3 with TRBJ2-3, with a possible D match to TRBD1 (6 bases). From germline, CDR1 is ENHRY and CDR2 SYGVKD. V was shortened by 11 bases and J by 3 bases, with 18 bases between the two germline ends. The CDR3 runs 14 residues.

This chain links TRBV19 with TRBJ1-1; D is perhaps TRBD1 (5 bases). Per germline, CDR1 LNHDA and CDR2 SQIVND (reference sequence). The CDR3 totals 14 residues. Trimming pared 7 bases from V and 1 base from J, leaving 13 bases between. The CDR3 bases are TGTGCCAGTACTGTGGGGGGTAAGAACACTGAAGCTTTCTTT. This encodes CASTVGGKNTEAFF. The complete variable domain, with remaining parts taken from reference TRBV19 and TRBJ1-1, reads DGGITQSPKYLFRKEGQNVTLSCEQNLNHDAMYWYRQDPGQGLRLIYYSQIVNDFQKGDIAEGYSVSREKKESFPLTVTSAQKNPTAFYLCASTVGGKNTEAFFGQGTRLTVV.

At least ten counts were recorded for this clonotype. The chain joins TRBV5-8 to TRBJ1-1; D is perhaps TRBD1 (6 bases). This CDR3 is built from 14 residues. V shed 4 bases and J shed 4 bases, with 14 bases lying between them. Germline V lookup: CDR1 SGHTS, CDR2 YDEGEE. The CDR3 DNA sequence: TGTGCCAGCAGCGTACAGGGTCGTGGCACTGAAGCTTTCTTT. Its translation: CASSVQGRGTEAFF.

At least ten counts were recorded for this clonotype. The CDR3 DNA follows: TGTGCCAGCTCCGAGACAGGCAATCAGCCCCAGCATTTT. Translating gives CASSETGNQPQHF. The chain combines TRBV18 with TRBJ1-5, with D possibly being TRBD1 (5 bases). The V end was cut by 6 bases, the J end by 2 bases, with 8 bases between. The CDR3 has 13 residues. Germline-derived CDR1 and CDR2 are KGHSH and LQKENI.

On this clonotype: Possible read error: a much larger clone is one base away. The chain carries TRBV10-3 and TRBJ1-5, with 7 bases matching TRBD1. After removal of 1 base from V and 9 bases from J, the junction contained 6 bases not matched to a gene. Looked up from germline, CDR1 is ENHRY and CDR2 is SYGVKD. The CDR3 totals 14 residues. CDR3 sequence: CAISEFDRDRPQHF. CDR3 coding DNA: TGTGCCATCAGTGAGTTTGACAGGGATCGGCCCCAGCATTTT.

This clonotype showed up many times. V gene TRBV5-1 combines with J gene TRBJ1-4; TRBD1 matches 7 bases. From germline, CDR1 is SGHRS and CDR2 YFSETQ. V dropped 1 base and J dropped 8; count of bases not matched to a gene: 20. This CDR3 comprises 19 residues. DNA of the CDR3: TGCGCCAGCAGCTTGAGCAAGCTTGAGACGGAACAGGGGTACGAAAAACTGTTTTTT. It is translated as CASSLSKLETEQGYEKLFF.

Worth noting for this clonotype: With a much larger clone just one base away, this may be a read error. The genes are TRBV27 and TRBJ2-7, with D possibly called TRBD1 or TRBD2 (5 bases each). The germline V and J ends were trimmed by 2 bases and 6 bases, with 11 bases remaining between them. Per the germline V gene, CDR1 is MNHEY and CDR2 is SMNVEV (reference sequence). The length of the CDR3 is 13 residues. The CDR3, as DNA: TGTGCCAGCAGTTTAGGGGGTGACCCCGAGCAGTACTTC. It translates to CASSLGGDPEQYF.

This clonotype was observed many times. J is TRBJ1-2 and V is TRBV11-2; a possible D gene is TRBD1 (6 bases). The CDR3 loop spans 13 amino acids. CDR1 SGHAT and CDR2 FQNNGV come from the germline V gene. V lost 5 bases to trimming and J lost 8 bases, with 15 bases between them. CDR3 nucleotides: TGTGCCAGCAGCCCACTACAGGGAGGCGGCTACACCTTC. This translates into CASSPLQGGGYTF.

This clonotype appeared a few times. The junction departs from the called germline gene at one end, perhaps through a read error. This chain's CDR3 is CASSLGGPTEGNTIYF. The CDR3 coding sequence is TGTGCTAGCAGCCTGGGTGGCCCGACAGAAGGAAACACCATATATTTT. The chain combines TRBV7-7 with TRBJ1-3, with D perhaps matching TRBD1 (5 bases). This CDR3 spans 16 amino acids. Germline V lookup: CDR1 SSHAT, CDR2 FNYEAQ (reference sequence).

In this sample, this clonotype turned up a few times. The genes are TRBV7-9 and TRBJ1-4; D remains unclear. With 1 base removed from V and 8 bases from J, the gap between germline ends came to 17 bases. Germline-derived CDR1 and CDR2 are SEHNR and FQNEAQ (reference sequence). CDR3 length: 16 amino acids. The chain's CDR3 is CASSLVLPLEKEKLFF. CDR3 coding DNA: TGTGCCAGCAGCTTAGTACTCCCCTTGGAGAAGGAAAAACTGTTTTTT.

This clonotype came up many times. The rearrangement joins TRBV7-2 to TRBJ2-3; unclear D gene. This CDR3 contains 14 residues. The germline CDR1 and CDR2 sequences are SGHTA and FQGNSA. Trimming took off 1 base at V and 6 bases at J, with 11 bases between the two ends. For the CDR3, the DNA is TGTGCCAGCAGCTTAGAGGGCCGTCGGGATACGCAGTATTTT. Its protein is CASSLEGRRDTQYF.

In the case of this clonotype: A much larger clone is a single base away; this may be a read error. This chain links TRBV15 with TRBJ1-2, with 8 bases fitting TRBD1. The CDR3 runs to 15 residues. Germline CDR1 LNHNV, CDR2 YYDKDF (reference sequence). CDR3 protein: CATGSPGTGGRGYTF. The CDR3 DNA follows: TGTGCCACCGGCAGCCCCGGGACAGGAGGACGTGGCTACACCTTC.

This clonotype was counted only a few times. This chain uses TRBV28 with TRBJ2-1, with D perhaps TRBD1 or TRBD2 (6 bases each). CDR3 length: 15 amino acids. Germline V gene sequence: CDR1 MDHEN, CDR2 SYDVKM. Trimming removed 6 bases from V and 10 bases from J, with 22 bases in between. The CDR3 sequence is CASSPGGPPREEQFF. In DNA, the CDR3 is TGTGCCAGCAGCCCCGGGGGCCCTCCCCGTGAAGAGCAGTTCTTC.

This clonotype was counted a few times. The V call is TRBV10-2, the J call TRBJ1-3, with D tentatively TRBD1 (5 bases). CDR3 length equals 16 residues. Germline values: CDR1 WSHSY, CDR2 SAAADI. V was clipped by 5 bases and J by 4 bases, with 18 bases between them. The CDR3 DNA reads as TGCGCCAGCAGTCCTCGGGACCCGTCTCGCGGAAACACCATATATTTT. Translation: CASSPRDPSRGNTIYF.

This clonotype was observed many times. The rearrangement joins TRBV7-3 to TRBJ2-7, with TRBD2 matching over 7 bases. Trimming at V came to 4 bases and at J to 0 bases, leaving 9 bases not matched to a gene. CDR1 is SGHTA, CDR2 FQGTGA, per germline. The CDR3 has 16 residues. CDR3 bases: TGTGCCAGCAGCTCGGAGGGAGCGGGGAGCTCCTACGAGCAGTACTTC. Translated: CASSSEGAGSSYEQYF.